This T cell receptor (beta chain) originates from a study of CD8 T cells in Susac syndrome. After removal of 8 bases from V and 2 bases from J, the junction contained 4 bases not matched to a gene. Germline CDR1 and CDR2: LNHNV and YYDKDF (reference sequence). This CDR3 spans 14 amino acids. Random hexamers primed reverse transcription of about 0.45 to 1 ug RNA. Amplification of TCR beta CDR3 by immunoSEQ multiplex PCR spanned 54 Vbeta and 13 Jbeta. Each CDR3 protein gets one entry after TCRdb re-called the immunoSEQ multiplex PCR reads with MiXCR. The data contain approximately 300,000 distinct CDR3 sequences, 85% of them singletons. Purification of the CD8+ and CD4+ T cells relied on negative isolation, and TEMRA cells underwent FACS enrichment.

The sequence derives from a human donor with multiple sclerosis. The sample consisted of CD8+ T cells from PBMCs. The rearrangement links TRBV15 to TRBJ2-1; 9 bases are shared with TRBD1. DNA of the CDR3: TGTGCCACCCGGGACAGGGTAGCCTACAATGAGCAGTTCTTC. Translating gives CATRDRVAYNEQFF.